The rows below give T cell receptor beta chains drawn from one sample of a study of T cell responses to AZD1222 COVID-19 vaccine. Assay: immunoSEQ multiplex PCR; the TCRdb copy retains only in-frame clones and omits some. The sample lists about 160,000 clones; 94% were seen once. Here the sequenced sample was peripheral blood, taken 28 days after the second AZD1222 dose. These receptors were collected from an adult who received the AZD1222 COVID-19 vaccine. Both conserved end residues are part of each CDR3. D genes are given only for firm matches. Size values are once, few and many counts, or a class for expanded clones, and some rows have none.

TGTGCCAGCAGTTCCCTACTAGCGGGAGCTCAAGGGACAGATACGCAGTATTTT | CASSSLLAGAQGTDTQYF | TRBJ2-3 | - | TRBV27 | TRBD2
TGTGCCATCAGTCTAGCGGGAGGCACAGATACGCAGTATTTT | CAISLAGGTDTQYF | TRBJ2-3 | - | TRBV10-3 | TRBD2
TGTGCCAGCAGTCCCCTGACTAGCAGCCACGAGCAGTACTTC | CASSPLTSSHEQYF | TRBJ2-7 | - | TRBV27 | TRBD2
TGTGCCAGCAGTTTAAGTGGGACCTACGAGCAGTACTTC | CASSLSGTYEQYF | TRBJ2-7 | - | TRBV28 | -
TGTGCCAGCACCACACAGGGGGCGAACACTGAAGCTTTCTTT | CASTTQGANTEAFF | TRBJ1-1 | - | TRBV7-9 | TRBD1
TGTGCCTGGAGTGTAGGAGCGGGAGCAGCAGATACGCAGTATTTT | CAWSVGAGAADTQYF | TRBJ2-3 | - | TRBV30 | TRBD2
TGTGCCTGGAGTGTACTGGGGGGAGGGTCTGGGGCCAACGTCCTGACTTTC | CAWSVLGGGSGANVLTF | TRBJ2-6 | - | TRBV30 | TRBD2
TGTGCCAGCAGGCGACAGGGGGCAAGTGGAAACACCATATATTTT | CASRRQGASGNTIYF | TRBJ1-3 | - | TRBV6-5 | TRBD1
TGTGCCAGCAGTTACTCGAGCGTACAGAGGTTTGCTGAAGCTTTCTTT | CASSYSSVQRFAEAFF | TRBJ1-1 | - | TRBV6-5 | -
TGTGCCAGTAGCAGCCGTCAAGAGACCCAGTACTTC | CASSSRQETQYF | TRBJ2-5 | once | TRBV19 | -
TGTGCCAGCAGCCCCGCTAGGGGAAAAGCTTTCTTT | CASSPARGKAFF | TRBJ1-1 | - | TRBV28 | -
TGTGCCAGCAGTTACCGGGACAGCTACATAGATACGCAGTATTTT | CASSYRDSYIDTQYF | TRBJ2-3 | - | TRBV28 | TRBD1
TGTGCCTGGAGCCCAATAGAGACCCAGTACTTC | CAWSPIETQYF | TRBJ2-5 | - | TRBV30 | -
TGTGCCAGCAGTTACTCGAATACCCTCCTCTCCGGCTACACCTTC | CASSYSNTLLSGYTF | TRBJ1-2 | - | TRBV6-5 | -
TGTGCCAGCAGTGATATGGGATGGTACCAAGAGACCCAGTACTTC | CASSDMGWYQETQYF | TRBJ2-5 | - | TRBV2 | -
TGTGCCACCCCGCGGGGAGGGCTCACTGAAGCTTTCTTT | CATPRGGLTEAFF | TRBJ1-1 | - | TRBV7-9 | -
TGTGCCAGCAGCTTATCGGCGCCTGAAGCTTTCTTT | CASSLSAPEAFF | TRBJ1-1 | - | TRBV7-9 | -
TGTGCCAGCAGCGTAGACTTGGGGGACAATCAGCCCCAGCATTTT | CASSVDLGDNQPQHF | TRBJ1-5 | few | TRBV9 | -
TGTGCCAGCAGCCGTACTAGCGGGAGGGATTATGAGCAGTTCTTC | CASSRTSGRDYEQFF | TRBJ2-1 | - | TRBV7-2 | TRBD2
TGCGCCAGCAGCCAACATGGGGGAGGCGGGCACCAAGAGACCCAGTACTTC | CASSQHGGGGHQETQYF | TRBJ2-5 | - | TRBV4-3 | -
TGTGCCAGCAGCCAAAGGACGTACGAGCAGTACTTC | CASSQRTYEQYF | TRBJ2-7 | - | TRBV3-1/TRBV3-2 | -
TGTGCCAGCAGTCCAGACGGGAAGAGCAATCAGCCCCAGCATTTT | CASSPDGKSNQPQHF | TRBJ1-5 | - | TRBV9 | -
TGTGCCAGCAGCTTGGGAGGGACAGGCACTGAAGCTTTCTTT | CASSLGGTGTEAFF | TRBJ1-1 | - | TRBV5-4 | TRBD1
TGTGCCAGCAGTTTAGGAGGGACAGGAGGCGACGAGCAGTACTTC | CASSLGGTGGDEQYF | TRBJ2-7 | - | TRBV28 | TRBD1
TGTGCCAGCAGTTACTCCGAGATGGGGGTCCTGCATTTT | CASSYSEMGVLHF | TRBJ1-5 | - | TRBV6-5 | -
TGTGCCAGCAGCTCCGGACAACGTAGCAATCAGCCCCAGCATTTT | CASSSGQRSNQPQHF | TRBJ1-5 | - | TRBV7-2 | -
TGTGCCAGCAGCTTAACGGGACCAAATCAGCCCCAGCATTTT | CASSLTGPNQPQHF | TRBJ1-5 | - | TRBV7-8 | -
TGCGCCAGCAGCCAAGGGATAGCGGGAGTATCGGGGGAGCTGTTTTTT | CASSQGIAGVSGELFF | TRBJ2-2 | - | TRBV4-1 | TRBD2
TGCAGTGCTAGTCCGGGACATTATCAGCCCCAGCATTTT | CSASPGHYQPQHF | TRBJ1-5 | - | TRBV20-1 | -